These 8 T cell receptor beta chains were all obtained from the same sample, sequenced in a study of technical replicates of blood from a handful of donors. Only in-frame clones appear in the TCRdb table, and some are missing; sequencing was by immunoSEQ multiplex PCR. Of more than 90,000 clones listed, approximately 96% are singletons. The sample was T cells isolated from PBMCs. These receptors all come from a human donor in good health.

V is TRBV19 and J is TRBJ2-3; TRBD1 might be the D (5 bases). The CDR3 loop spans 13 amino acids. V was clipped by 2 bases and J by 9 bases, with 12 bases between them. CDR1 is LNHDA, CDR2 SQIVND, per germline (reference sequence). For the CDR3, the DNA is TGTGCCAGTAGTATAAGGGGCAAGGAGACGCAGTATTTT. It specifies CASSIRGKETQYF.

The V gene is TRBV11-1, the J gene TRBJ2-5, with TRBD2 matching 11 bases. This CDR3 spans 16 amino acids. V shed 3 bases and J 1 base; nucleotides not matched to a gene: 4. From germline, CDR1 is SGHAT and CDR2 FQDESV (reference sequence). CDR3 in amino acids: CASSLTSGTIQETQYF. In DNA, the CDR3 is TGTGCCAGCAGCTTGACTAGCGGGACGATCCAAGAGACCCAGTACTTC.

This clone was detected only once. V gene TRBV18 combines with J gene TRBJ1-1; TRBD1 might be the D (6 bases). V was cut by 6 bases and J by 1 base, with 15 bases left in between. This CDR3 has 15 residues. Germline V gene lookup returns CDR1 KGHSH and CDR2 LQKENI. CDR3 nucleotide sequence: TGTGCCAGCTCCCGGGATGGACAGCGGAACACTGAAGCTTTCTTT. Translation gives CASSRDGQRNTEAFF. The variable domain in full, with the rest retrieved from reference TRBV18 and TRBJ1-1, is NAGVMQNPRHLVRRRGQEARLRCSPMKGHSHVYWYRQLPEEGLKFMVYLQKENIIDESGMPKERFSAEFPKEGPSILRIQQVVRGDSAAYFCASSRDGQRNTEAFFGQGTRLTVV.

The V call is TRBV5-6, the J call TRBJ1-3; 10 positions match TRBD1. The CDR3 extends over 14 amino acids. Trimming at V came to 3 bases and at J to 4 bases, leaving 1 base not matched to a gene. The germline V gene encodes CDR1 SGHDT and CDR2 YYEEEE. CDR3 in amino acids: CASSWGQGGNTIYF. The CDR3 nucleotides are TGTGCCAGCAGCTGGGGACAGGGGGGAAACACCATATATTTT.

The chain recombines TRBV27 with TRBJ2-5; possibly TRBD1 for D (6 bases). The last part of the DNA fits TRBJ2-7 better; the J call may be wrong. CDR3 length: 15 residues. Germline V lookup: CDR1 MNHEY, CDR2 SMNVEV (reference sequence). CDR3 in amino acids: CASSLKGRGIFEQYF. CDR3 DNA: TGTGCCAGCAGTTTAAAAGGCAGGGGAATATTCGAGCAGTACTTC.

This chain uses TRBV7-8 with TRBJ1-5; TRBD1 might be the D (5 bases). This CDR3 spans 15 amino acids. In germline, CDR1 is SGHVS, CDR2 FQNEAQ. The V and J ends lost 5 bases and 7 bases respectively, with 18 bases between them. CDR3 sequence reads: CASSLGAGIRQPQHF. Written as DNA, the CDR3 is TGTGCCAGCAGCCTAGGGGCAGGGATACGGCAGCCCCAGCATTTT.

The chain couples TRBV5-1 to TRBJ2-7; 9 bases fit TRBD1. Trimming cost V 2 bases and J 4 bases; bases outside gene matches: 13. The CDR3 spans 17 residues. Germline V CDR1 and CDR2: SGHRS, YFSETQ. Here the CDR3 reads CASSFSLLQGAGYEQYF. CDR3 DNA sequence: TGCGCCAGCAGCTTCTCCCTTCTACAGGGGGCTGGGTACGAGCAGTACTTC.

Concerning this clone itself: The sample contains more than one DNA sequence encoding this CDR3. The chain uses TRBV6-5 and TRBJ2-7; the D gene is possibly TRBD2 (6 bases). CDR3 length: 14 residues. V dropped 0 bases and J dropped 1 base, with 7 bases sitting between them. Germline CDR1 is MNHEY and CDR2 is SVGAGI. The CDR3 DNA follows: TGTGCCAGCAGTTACTCCGGGGGTTCCTACGAGCAGTACTTC. Encoded protein: CASSYSGGSYEQYF.